Each of the 22 T cell receptor beta chains below was sequenced from the same sample in a study of blood T cell repertoires in COVID-19. The data were produced by immunoSEQ multiplex PCR, yet TCRdb's version contains in-frame clones alone and is incomplete. The sample includes roughly 230,000 clones, over 75% of them seen just once. The sequenced sample was PBMCs or T cells enriched from blood (not recorded which). The receptors shown here come from an older woman who had recovered from COVID-19.

The V call is TRBV6-4, the J call TRBJ2-5; 7 bases match TRBD2. In germline, CDR1 is MRHNA, CDR2 SNTAGT. V was pared by 8 bases and J by 4 bases, with 10 bases of the junction left unmatched. This CDR3 region has 14 residues. The CDR3 bases are TGTGCCAGCCGTACACGACTAGCCCCAGAGACCCAGTACTTC. This sequence encodes CASRTRLAPETQYF.

CDR3 residues: CASSLDGYNTEAFF. DNA of the CDR3: TGCGCCAGCAGCTTGGACGGGTACAACACTGAAGCTTTCTTT. The chain couples TRBV5-1 to TRBJ1-1; no firm D call. This CDR3 is 14 amino acids long. V lost 0 bases, J lost 2 bases, and 8 bases lay in between. Germline V gene lookup returns CDR1 SGHRS and CDR2 YFSETQ.

The chain recombines TRBV4-3 with TRBJ1-6, with 7 bases fitting TRBD1. Germline V CDR1 and CDR2: LGHNA, YSLEER. The CDR3 is made up of 14 amino acids. V lost 4 bases, J lost 6 bases, and 3 bases stayed unmatched. The CDR3 bases are TGCGCCAGCAGCCTAGGACAGGTTAATTCACCCCTCCACTTT. Its protein product is CASSLGQVNSPLHF.

The chain has TRBV11-2 and TRBJ2-5; 7 bases line up with TRBD1. Germline V gene data show CDR1 as SGHAT and CDR2 as FQNNGV. The J segment lost 3 bases and the V segment lost 5 bases, leaving 6 bases of the junction unmatched. The CDR3 spans 14 residues. The CDR3 is CASSTIQGEETQYF. The CDR3 DNA is TGTGCCAGCAGCACAATTCAGGGGGAAGAGACCCAGTACTTC.

The rearrangement uses TRBV20-1 and TRBJ1-2; D may be TRBD1 (5 bases). Germline CDR1 reads DFQATT; CDR2 reads SNEGSKA (reference sequence). Trimming pared 3 bases from V and 8 bases from J, leaving 10 bases between. This CDR3 has 11 residues. CDR3 bases: TGCAGTGCTAGTCCGGGGGACGGCTACACCTTC. Residues: CSASPGDGYTF.

The gene calls are TRBV30 and TRBJ1-3; D is unclear. Germline CDR1 reads GTSNPN; CDR2 reads SVGIG (reference sequence). V was trimmed by 6 bases and J by 2 bases, leaving 5 bases between them. The CDR3 length is 11 residues. Here the CDR3 reads CACSTGNTIYF. CDR3 sequence (DNA): TGTGCCTGTTCCACTGGAAACACCATATATTTT.

This clone has only one observation. The chain is built from TRBV19 and TRBJ1-4, with a tentative D call TRBD1 (5 bases). Trimming shortened V by 0 bases and J by 8 bases, and 13 bases separated the two germline ends. This CDR3 has 15 amino acids. Germline V gives CDR1 LNHDA, CDR2 SQIVND (reference sequence). The CDR3 spells CASSIDRREGEKLFF. CDR3 bases: TGTGCCAGTAGTATAGATCGCAGGGAGGGAGAAAAACTGTTTTTT.

The J gene is TRBJ2-5, the V gene TRBV28; 7 positions agree with TRBD2. CDR1 MDHEN and CDR2 SYDVKM come from the germline V gene. V dropped 11 bases and J dropped 2; count of bases not matched to a gene: 8. This CDR3 is built from 13 residues. The CDR3 loop reads CAGQRGQQETQYF. The CDR3 DNA reads TGTGCCGGCCAGCGGGGTCAGCAAGAGACCCAGTACTTC.

V and J are TRBV10-3 and TRBJ1-1; no reliable D call. Germline CDR1 ENHRY, CDR2 SYGVKD. V dropped 2 bases and J dropped 1 base, with 8 bases sitting between them. The CDR3 is made up of 14 amino acids. The CDR3 region is CAISEGQPNTEAFF. For the CDR3, the DNA is TGTGCCATCAGTGAGGGGCAACCGAACACTGAAGCTTTCTTT.

To note about this clone: Other DNA sequences within the sample encode an identical CDR3. V and J are TRBV7-3 and TRBJ1-1; D may be TRBD1 (6 bases). CDR3 length equals 13 residues. Germline V gene data show CDR1 as SGHTA and CDR2 as FQGTGA. V gave up 6 bases and J gave up 2 bases, with 10 bases separating them. CDR3 in DNA: TGTGCCAGCAGTTTGGACAGAAACACTGAAGCTTTCTTT. Its protein is CASSLDRNTEAFF.

The V and J genes are TRBV29-1 and TRBJ2-1, with D unclear. This CDR3 has 12 amino acids. Germline-derived CDR1 and CDR2 are SQVTM and ANQGSEA. V shed 2 bases and J shed 4 bases, with 6 bases lying between them. The CDR3 sequence is CSVEKEYNEQFF. The DNA for the CDR3 is TGCAGCGTTGAAAAGGAGTACAATGAGCAGTTCTTC.

The chain combines TRBV28 with TRBJ1-5, with D unclear. The CDR3 extends over 15 amino acids. CDR1 and CDR2 (germline): MDHEN, SYDVKM. Trimming stripped 3 bases from V and 0 bases from J, with 9 bases between. The CDR3 spells CASSFVQYSNQPQHF. The CDR3 DNA sequence: TGTGCCAGCAGTTTCGTTCAGTATAGCAATCAGCCCCAGCATTTT.

This chain joins TRBV7-8 and TRBJ2-6; unclear D gene. V lost 2 bases, J lost 0 bases, and 5 bases lay in between. The CDR3 totals 15 residues. CDR1 and CDR2 from the germline V gene are SGHVS and FQNEAQ. The CDR3 protein is CASSLLFSGANVLTF. Here the CDR3 DNA reads TGTGCCAGCAGCTTACTCTTCTCTGGGGCCAACGTCCTGACTTTC.

This rearrangement joins TRBV29-1 to TRBJ2-5, with D maybe TRBD2 (6 bases). Germline values: CDR1 SQVTM, CDR2 ANQGSEA. The CDR3 spans 13 residues. V lost 1 base and J 3 bases, leaving 9 bases between the germline ends. In nucleotides, the CDR3 is TGCAGCGTTGAAGTAGGAGGGGAAGAGACCCAGTACTTC. Protein sequence: CSVEVGGEETQYF.

The rearrangement uses TRBV2 and TRBJ1-1, with D perhaps TRBD1 (6 bases). V was cut by 2 bases and J by 4 bases, with 8 bases left in between. CDR1 is SNHLY and CDR2 is FYNNEI in the germline V gene. This CDR3 spans 13 amino acids. CDR3 sequence: CASSERGGTEAFF. The CDR3 nucleotides read TGTGCCAGCAGTGAAAGGGGGGGCACTGAAGCTTTCTTT.

The rearrangement uses TRBV27 and TRBJ2-7; 7 nucleotides agree with TRBD2. Germline V gene sequence: CDR1 MNHEY, CDR2 SMNVEV (reference sequence). The V segment lost 6 bases and the J segment 5 bases; nucleotides outside the gene matches: 10. The CDR3 spans 14 residues. For the CDR3, the DNA is TGTGCCAGCAGCGGACTAGGGGCAAAGGACGAGCAGTACTTC. The encoded protein is CASSGLGAKDEQYF.

The V gene is TRBV5-1, the J gene TRBJ2-6, with 9 bases that match TRBD1. Looked up from germline, CDR1 is SGHRS and CDR2 is YFSETQ. After removal of 3 bases from V and 1 base from J, the junction contained 14 bases not matched to a gene. The CDR3 covers 20 residues. The CDR3 bases are TGCGCCAGCAGCTCGGCAAATCAGACAGGGGGGAAATCTGGGGCCAACGTCCTGACTTTC. It specifies CASSSANQTGGKSGANVLTF.

This clone was recorded only once. This chain joins TRBV5-1 and TRBJ2-1; TRBD2 might be the D (6 bases). This CDR3 is 17 amino acids long. CDR1 is SGHRS and CDR2 is YFSETQ in the germline V gene. V shed 2 bases and J shed 0 bases, with 15 bases lying between them. The CDR3 reads CASSFLLAGTSYNEQFF. CDR3 in DNA: TGCGCCAGCAGCTTCCTATTGGCGGGGACCTCCTACAATGAGCAGTTCTTC.

This chain connects TRBV4-2 to TRBJ2-4, with TRBD2 matching over 7 bases. The V gene's germline CDR1 is LGHNA and CDR2 YNFKEQ. J lost 0 bases, V lost 3 bases, and 8 bases had no gene match. This CDR3 has 17 amino acids. CDR3 nucleotide sequence: TGTGCCAGCAGCCAGAAGAATGGGGGGGGAGCCAAAAACATTCAGTACTTC. It codes for CASSQKNGGGAKNIQYF.

The chain links TRBV24-1 to TRBJ1-2; TRBD1 agrees at 8 bases. The ends lost 5 bases at V and 6 bases at J; junction bases unmatched: 4. In germline, CDR1 is KGHDR, CDR2 SFDVKD. The CDR3 extends over 13 amino acids. This CDR3 reads CATSGGQGDGYTF. For the CDR3, the DNA is TGTGCCACCAGTGGCGGACAGGGCGATGGCTACACCTTC.

This chain connects TRBV2 to TRBJ1-1; D is perhaps TRBD1 (6 bases). V lost 8 bases, J lost 4 bases, and 11 bases lay in between. Looked up from germline, CDR1 is SNHLY and CDR2 is FYNNEI. The CDR3 extends over 12 amino acids. The CDR3 protein is CASAGEGTEAFF. CDR3 coding DNA: TGTGCCAGCGCAGGGGAGGGCACTGAAGCTTTCTTT.

J is TRBJ2-7 and V is TRBV6-2 or TRBV6-3, with D perhaps matching TRBD2 (5 bases). The CDR3 has 15 residues. The germline gives CDR1 MNHEY, CDR2 SVGEGT. V was cut by 2 bases and J by 0 bases, with 11 bases left in between. CDR3 sequence (DNA): TGTGCCAGCAGTTACAAGGGAGTCAACTCCTACGAGCAGTACTTC. Protein product: CASSYKGVNSYEQYF.